These 18 T cell receptor beta chains were all obtained from the same sample, sequenced in a study of radiotherapy plus CTLA-4 blockade in lung cancer. Method: immunoSEQ multiplex PCR; TCRdb's copy keeps in-frame clones and lacks some. Among some 46,000 clones listed, roughly 80% were seen once. Sequencing used peripheral blood, obtained from a patient treated with radiotherapy plus ipilimumab. The receptors shown here come from a human donor with non-small cell lung cancer whose response to radiotherapy plus ipilimumab could not be evaluated.

The genes are TRBV9 and TRBJ1-5; 9 bases map to TRBD1. The CDR3 consists of 18 residues. Germline lookup yields CDR1 SGDLS and CDR2 YYNGEE. V shed 3 bases and J 4 bases; nucleotides not matched to a gene: 14. DNA for the CDR3: TGTGCCAGCAGCGGACCCTGGAGGGACAGGGAGGGGAATCAGCCCCAGCATTTT. Residues: CASSGPWRDREGNQPQHF.

The rearrangement joins TRBV29-1 to TRBJ1-5; possible D gene TRBD1, 6 bases. The V end was cut by 6 bases, the J end by 1 base, with 13 bases between. The CDR3 has 14 residues. In germline, CDR1 is SQVTM, CDR2 ANQGSEA. This CDR3 reads CSVRGGQSNQPQHF. CDR3 coding DNA: TGCAGCGTGCGGGGGGGGCAGAGCAATCAGCCCCAGCATTTT.

The CDR3 loop is CASSSIQGGYGYTF. The CDR3 nucleotides read TGTGCCAGCAGTTCCATACAGGGGGGCTATGGCTACACCTTC. The V and J genes are TRBV27 and TRBJ1-2; TRBD1 agrees at 8 bases. The germline CDR1 and CDR2 sequences are MNHEY and SMNVEV (reference sequence). The length of the CDR3 is 14 residues. J gave up 4 bases and V 4 bases, and 5 bases lay outside the gene matches.

CDR3 sequence (DNA): TGTGCCAGCCCTGACCCCGGGGTTCGTGGGCCCCCTGGCTACACCTTC. Its protein product is CASPDPGVRGPPGYTF. The V gene is TRBV7-9, the J gene TRBJ1-2; D not resolved. The V end lost 8 bases, the J end lost 7 bases, and 26 bases lay between the germline ends. The CDR3 runs 16 residues. Germline CDR1 and CDR2: SEHNR and FQNEAQ (reference sequence).

As regards this clone: Germline and junction disagree at one end, which may indicate a read error. The J gene is TRBJ2-7, the V gene TRBV7-2; TRBD1 matches 7 bases. This CDR3 is 19 amino acids long. Looked up from germline, CDR1 is SGHTA and CDR2 is FQGNSA. In nucleotides, the CDR3 is TGTGCCAGCAGCTTACGCGGTAGATTGGGACAGCAAGTCTCCTACGAGCAGTGCTTC. Translating it yields CASSLRGRLGQQVSYEQCF.

This clone was picked up a small number of times. The rearrangement uses TRBV11-2 and TRBJ2-7, with TRBD1 matching 11 bases. V trimming: 2 bases; J trimming: 9 bases; junction bases outside the gene matches: 9. CDR1 and CDR2 from the germline V gene are SGHAT and FQNNGV. The CDR3 sequence is 15 residues long. The CDR3 sequence is CASSLLRTGGEVQYF. The CDR3 DNA sequence: TGTGCCAGCAGCTTACTGCGGACAGGGGGCGAGGTGCAGTACTTC.

This clone has more than one count but fewer than ten. The CDR3 DNA sequence: TGTGCCAGCAGCTCACAGGGGGCGCGGATCTACGAGCAGTACTTC. The encoded protein is CASSSQGARIYEQYF. The chain combines TRBV28 with TRBJ2-7, with TRBD1 matching 9 bases. Germline V CDR1 and CDR2: MDHEN, SYDVKM. The CDR3 is made up of 15 amino acids. V trimming: 6 bases; J trimming: 3 bases; junction bases outside the gene matches: 9. The full variable domain, its missing parts supplied by reference TRBV28 and TRBJ2-7, is DVKVTQSSRYLVKRTGEKVFLECVQDMDHENMFWYRQDPGLGLRLIYFSYDVKMKEKGDIPEGYSVSREKKERFSLILESASTNQTSMYLCASSSQGARIYEQYFGPGTRLTVT.

The genes are TRBV19 and TRBJ2-2; 15 bases fit TRBD2. V gave up 4 bases and J gave up 6 bases; unmatched junction bases: 9. This CDR3 comprises 18 residues. The germline gives CDR1 LNHDA, CDR2 SQIVND (reference sequence). As DNA, the CDR3 is TGTGCCAGTAGTAGAACCGGACTAGCGGGGGGGCCCGCCGGGGAGCTGTTTTTT. Residues: CASSRTGLAGGPAGELFF.

The V call is TRBV5-1, the J call TRBJ1-1; 7 bases are shared with TRBD1. The length of the CDR3 is 14 residues. Germline V CDR1 and CDR2: SGHRS, YFSETQ. Unmatched junction bases numbered 3, after V lost 3 bases and J lost 1 base. The CDR3 nucleotides read TGCGCCAGCAGCTCGGGACAGCCGAACACTGAAGCTTTCTTT. Protein: CASSSGQPNTEAFF.

The genes are TRBV5-1 and TRBJ2-1, with TRBD2 matching over 9 bases. CDR1 is SGHRS and CDR2 is YFSETQ in the germline V gene. This CDR3 has 16 amino acids. V was clipped by 10 bases and J by 5 bases; unmatched bases: 16. The CDR3 spells CAHPGAGGPIDNEQFF. In DNA form, the CDR3 reads TGCGCCCACCCTGGGGCGGGAGGGCCTATCGACAATGAGCAGTTCTTC.

The chain recombines TRBV7-9 with TRBJ2-5, with TRBD2 matching over 10 bases. The V segment lost 5 bases and the J segment 1 base; nucleotides outside the gene matches: 4. The CDR3 sequence is 15 residues long. The germline V gene has CDR1 SEHNR and CDR2 FQNEAQ (reference sequence). CDR3 in amino acids: CASSAGTSAQETQYF. CDR3 bases: TGTGCCAGCAGCGCCGGGACTAGCGCCCAAGAGACCCAGTACTTC.

This chain links TRBV5-1 with TRBJ2-3; 10 positions agree with TRBD2. This CDR3 is built from 16 residues. V gave up 0 bases and J gave up 2 bases; unmatched junction bases: 3. Germline assignment: CDR1 SGHRS and CDR2 YFSETQ. Written as DNA, the CDR3 is TGCGCCAGCAGCTTGGGGACTAGCGGATTCACAGATACGCAGTATTTT. This translates into CASSLGTSGFTDTQYF.

As DNA, the CDR3 is TGTGCCAGCACCCATCGGGTTGGCCAAGAGACCCAGTACTTC. Its protein is CASTHRVGQETQYF. J is TRBJ2-5 and V is TRBV5-8, with D uncertain. The germline CDR1 and CDR2 sequences are SGHTS and YDEGEE. This CDR3 spans 14 amino acids. The V and J ends lost 6 bases and 1 base respectively, with 13 bases between them.

This clone has only a few counts. The J gene is TRBJ2-1, the V gene TRBV4-3; D uncertain. Germline-derived CDR1 and CDR2 are LGHNA and YSLEER. V was pared by 0 bases and J by 7 bases, with 7 bases between. CDR3 length: 13 residues. The CDR3 is CASSQENGNEQFF. The CDR3 DNA sequence: TGCGCCAGCAGCCAAGAGAACGGGAATGAGCAGTTCTTC.

The rearrangement uses TRBV7-2 and TRBJ2-7, with D perhaps TRBD2 (6 bases). Germline V gives CDR1 SGHTA, CDR2 FQGNSA. This CDR3 contains 13 residues. With 5 bases removed from V and 4 bases from J, the gap between germline ends came to 12 bases. The DNA of the CDR3 is TGTGCCAGCAGCATACTAGCCCGTTACGAGCAGTACTTC. It translates to CASSILARYEQYF. The variable domain in full, with the rest retrieved from reference TRBV7-2 and TRBJ2-7, is GAGVSQSPSNKVTEKGKDVELRCDPISGHTALYWYRQSLGQGLEFLIYFQGNSAPDKSGLPSDRFSAERTGGSVSTLTIQRTQQEDSAVYLCASSILARYEQYFGPGTRLTVT.

The V gene is TRBV4-3, the J gene TRBJ1-2, with 8 bases matching TRBD1. Germline V gene sequence: CDR1 LGHNA, CDR2 YSLEER. This CDR3 comprises 14 residues. V was clipped by 4 bases and J by 3 bases; unmatched bases: 4. The CDR3 here is CASSPGQEYYGYTF. The CDR3, as DNA: TGCGCCAGCAGCCCGGGACAGGAATACTATGGCTACACCTTC.

The chain combines TRBV6-1 with TRBJ2-5; D uncertain. Between the trimmed V and J ends, which lost 2 bases and 0 bases, there was a span of 4 bases. Per germline, CDR1 MNHNS and CDR2 SASEGT. This CDR3 has 13 amino acids. The CDR3, as DNA: TGTGCCAGCAGTGAACAGTACCAAGAGACCCAGTACTTC. This codes for CASSEQYQETQYF.

The J gene is TRBJ2-7, the V gene TRBV4-3; 10 nucleotides match TRBD1. V trimming: 5 bases; J trimming: 2 bases; junction bases outside the gene matches: 12. From germline, CDR1 is LGHNA and CDR2 YSLEER. The CDR3 extends over 17 amino acids. Here the CDR3 DNA reads TGCGCCAGCAGCTTCCGAGCCACCGGGACAGGGGCCTACGAGCAGTACTTC. Its translation: CASSFRATGTGAYEQYF.